The next 15 T cell receptor beta chains were all read from a single sample in a study of cytomegalovirus exposure and HLA in healthy donors (dated by TCRdb to the late 2010s). The library relied on the immunoSEQ multiplex PCR assay. A mixture of 60 forward primers for TCR Vbeta segments and 13 reverse primers for TCR Jbeta segments was used in the multiplex PCR. The immuneACCESS repertoire file appears here via TCRdb, limited to in-frame rearrangements. These files lack a portion of the clones; in checked studies, under half of the deficit traces to unresolved V genes, and the cause of the others is not known. The table for this sample lists 70,000 to 95,000 clones; over 75% of them were counted only once. Of the sample, 2% to 2.5% falls within the top ten clones. Sequencing was done on a sample of PBMCs. These receptors originate from a man younger than 30 in good health and CMV-seronegative.

The V and J genes are TRBV19 and TRBJ1-2; TRBD1 aligns across 7 bases. This CDR3 has 15 amino acids. Per germline, CDR1 LNHDA and CDR2 SQIVND (reference sequence). V lost 7 bases to trimming and J lost 2 bases; unmatched junction nucleotides: 10. The CDR3 here is CASKKEGQENYGYTF. CDR3 nucleotides: TGTGCCAGTAAGAAGGAAGGACAGGAGAACTATGGCTACACCTTC. The complete variable domain, with remaining parts taken from reference TRBV19 and TRBJ1-2, reads DGGITQSPKYLFRKEGQNVTLSCEQNLNHDAMYWYRQDPGQGLRLIYYSQIVNDFQKGDIAEGYSVSREKKESFPLTVTSAQKNPTAFYLCASKKEGQENYGYTFGSGTRLTVV.

This chain uses TRBV5-1 with TRBJ2-2; weak D call: TRBD2 (5 bases). The CDR3 totals 16 residues. Per the germline V gene, CDR1 is SGHRS and CDR2 is YFSETQ. V lost 3 bases to trimming and J lost 7 bases, with 19 bases between them. The DNA of the CDR3 is TGCGCCAGCAGCTCCCACCCCTGGAAAGGAGGCGGGGAGCTGTTTTTT. As protein: CASSSHPWKGGGELFF.

The V and J genes are TRBV5-6 and TRBJ2-2; 7 positions match TRBD2. Germline V gene sequence: CDR1 SGHDT, CDR2 YYEEEE. The J segment lost 7 bases and the V segment lost 0 bases, leaving 0 bases of the junction unmatched. This CDR3 contains 13 residues. DNA of the CDR3: TGTGCCAGCAGCTTGGCGGGGGGCGGGGAGCTGTTTTTT. Its protein is CASSLAGGGELFF.

The gene calls are TRBV4-1 and TRBJ2-7, with 10 bases aligning to TRBD1. This CDR3 spans 16 amino acids. Germline CDR1 MGHRA, CDR2 YSYEKL. The V segment lost 3 bases and the J segment 6 bases; nucleotides outside the gene matches: 11. The CDR3 spells CASSQEPTGGESEQYF. DNA of the CDR3: TGCGCCAGCAGCCAGGAACCGACAGGGGGCGAGTCCGAGCAGTACTTC.

This chain connects TRBV9 to TRBJ2-7, with 11 bases that match TRBD2. The CDR3 is 13 residues long. V gave up 0 bases and J gave up 7 bases; unmatched junction bases: 0. Germline-derived CDR1 and CDR2 are SGDLS and YYNGEE. The CDR3 is CASSVGLAGEQYF. CDR3 DNA sequence: TGTGCCAGCAGCGTAGGACTAGCGGGGGAGCAGTACTTC.

This rearrangement joins TRBV9 to TRBJ2-2; possible D gene TRBD2, 5 bases. Trimming pared 3 bases from V and 4 bases from J, leaving 19 bases between. CDR1 and CDR2 (germline): SGDLS, YYNGEE. The CDR3 sequence is 17 residues long. The chain's CDR3 is CASSGRLRAGGTGELFF. CDR3 coding DNA: TGTGCCAGCAGCGGGAGGTTAAGGGCGGGTGGCACCGGGGAGCTGTTTTTT.

The chain uses TRBV5-1 and TRBJ2-7, with D unclear. In germline, CDR1 is SGHRS, CDR2 YFSETQ. Deletions cut 6 bases from V and 2 bases from J, with 12 bases between. This CDR3 region has 13 residues. The CDR3 is CASTSSSTYEQYF. In DNA form, the CDR3 reads TGCGCCAGCACTTCCTCATCTACCTACGAGCAGTACTTC.

The chain links TRBV6-6 to TRBJ2-7; 12 positions agree with TRBD2. After removal of 6 bases from V and 5 bases from J, the junction contained 5 bases not matched to a gene. Germline lookup yields CDR1 MNHNY and CDR2 SVGAGI (reference sequence). There are 14 residues in the CDR3. CDR3 nucleotide sequence: TGTGCCAGCAGATGGACTAGCGGGGTAGACGAGCAGTACTTC. Its protein product is CASRWTSGVDEQYF.

V and J are TRBV2 and TRBJ2-2, with TRBD2 as a possible D gene (6 bases). Looked up from germline, CDR1 is SNHLY and CDR2 is FYNNEI. V lost 8 bases, J lost 3 bases, and 16 bases lay in between. The CDR3 totals 15 residues. CDR3: CASQGQGLDTGELFF. In nucleotides, the CDR3 is TGTGCCAGCCAAGGGCAGGGACTGGACACCGGGGAGCTGTTTTTT.

The chain employs TRBV15 and TRBJ1-2, with 7 bases that match TRBD1. V lost 1 base, J lost 8 bases, and 10 bases stayed unmatched. This CDR3 contains 15 residues. From germline, CDR1 is LNHNV and CDR2 YYDKDF (reference sequence). The CDR3 region has the DNA TGTGCCACCAGCAGAGCCGGGACAGCGCTGCGGGGCTACACCTTC. Translating it yields CATSRAGTALRGYTF.

The chain carries TRBV7-6 and TRBJ2-7, with 7 bases lining up with TRBD1. Looked up from germline, CDR1 is SGHVS and CDR2 is FNYEAQ. The trim removed 3 bases at V and 5 bases at J, leaving 10 bases unmatched. This CDR3 spans 15 amino acids. DNA for the CDR3: TGTGCCAGCAGCTTTCAGACAGGGATCAAGGACGAGCAGTACTTC. This codes for CASSFQTGIKDEQYF.

This clone was found a few times. The chain has TRBV2 and TRBJ2-2, with 9 bases matching TRBD2. Germline assignment: CDR1 SNHLY and CDR2 FYNNEI. The junction had 8 bases not matched to a gene; V was cut back by 5 bases and J by 1 base. The CDR3 has 17 residues. Here the CDR3 reads CASSHGAGGWNTGELFF. CDR3 DNA: TGTGCCAGCAGTCACGGGGCGGGGGGGTGGAACACCGGGGAGCTGTTTTTT.

V usage is TRBV6-6 and J usage is TRBJ2-6; possible D gene TRBD2, 5 bases. CDR3 length equals 15 residues. V lost 11 bases and J lost 0, with 14 bases in between. CDR1 and CDR2 (germline): MNHNY, SVGAGI (reference sequence). The CDR3 is CAAAESYSGANVLTF. CDR3 DNA: TGTGCCGCAGCGGAAAGCTACTCTGGGGCCAACGTCCTGACTTTC.

The chain carries TRBV29-1 and TRBJ1-2; D unresolved. Between the trimmed V and J ends, which lost 6 bases and 8 bases, there was a span of 16 bases. CDR1 SQVTM and CDR2 ANQGSEA come from the germline V gene. This CDR3 region has 12 residues. This chain's CDR3 is CSVIVGVGGYTF. In DNA form, the CDR3 reads TGCAGCGTCATAGTCGGGGTGGGGGGCTACACCTTC. The full variable domain, with the rest looked up from reference TRBV29-1 and TRBJ1-2, is SAVISQKPSRDICQRGTSLTIQCQVDSQVTMMFWYRQQPGQSLTLIATANQGSEATYESGFVIDKFPISRPNLTFSTLTVSNMSPEDSSIYLCSVIVGVGGYTFGSGTRLTVV.

The rearrangement uses TRBV2 and TRBJ1-2; 7 bases map to TRBD1. V lost 5 bases, J lost 0 bases, and 3 bases stayed unmatched. The CDR3 consists of 14 residues. From germline, CDR1 is SNHLY and CDR2 FYNNEI. The CDR3 spells CASSRQGPNYGYTF. The CDR3, as DNA: TGTGCCAGCAGTAGACAGGGTCCTAACTATGGCTACACCTTC.